This entry lists 16 T cell receptor beta chains sequenced from one sample in a study of Ad26.COV2.S vaccination and SARS-CoV-2 variants. Generated by immunoSEQ multiplex PCR, the TCRdb table keeps only in-frame clones and is missing some. Here the sample spans around 100,000 clones, around 82% being singletons. The input for sequencing was peripheral blood, taken after recovery from COVID-19. The source is a human donor who had recovered from COVID-19.

The chain recombines TRBV28 with TRBJ1-5; 9 bases are shared with TRBD1. The J segment lost 4 bases and the V segment lost 5 bases, leaving 9 bases of the junction unmatched. CDR3 length: 16 amino acids. Germline CDR1 MDHEN, CDR2 SYDVKM. The CDR3 region is CASSLTQGARNQPQHF. DNA for the CDR3: TGTGCCAGCAGTCTTACACAGGGGGCTCGTAATCAGCCCCAGCATTTT.

This clone was seen a few times. The rearrangement uses TRBV28 and TRBJ2-7; D gene ambiguous. The germline V and J ends were trimmed by 10 bases and 0 bases, with 22 bases remaining between them. The CDR3 totals 16 residues. The germline V gene encodes CDR1 MDHEN and CDR2 SYDVKM. The CDR3 DNA reads TGTGCCACCTACCCTGTAAAATCAAGGGACTCCTACGAGCAGTACTTC. It specifies CATYPVKSRDSYEQYF.

The rearrangement links TRBV2 to TRBJ2-3, with D perhaps TRBD1 (6 bases). CDR3 length: 15 amino acids. V lost 4 bases to trimming and J lost 2 bases, with 13 bases between them. Germline values: CDR1 SNHLY, CDR2 FYNNEI. The CDR3 reads CASSVGTTYTDTQYF. The CDR3 DNA follows: TGTGCCAGCAGTGTCGGGACAACCTACACAGATACGCAGTATTTT.

The chain combines TRBV6-6 with TRBJ1-5; TRBD1 is a possible D gene (6 bases). Germline CDR1 is MNHNY and CDR2 is SVGAGI (reference sequence). CDR3 length: 15 residues. V shed 2 bases and J shed 5 bases, with 13 bases lying between them. CDR3 nucleotide sequence: TGTGCCAGCAGTTACGACAGGACCTCCGATCAGCCCCAGCATTTT. Its translation: CASSYDRTSDQPQHF.

The chain couples TRBV6-2 or TRBV6-3 to TRBJ2-1, with 14 bases matching TRBD2. The CDR3 has 16 residues. Germline V gene sequence: CDR1 MNHEY, CDR2 SVGEGT. The junction had 3 bases not matched to a gene; V was cut back by 5 bases and J by 3 bases. In nucleotides, the CDR3 is TGTGCCAGCAGTGGGGGACTAGCGGGAGACTACAATGAGCAGTTCTTC. This gives the protein CASSGGLAGDYNEQFF.

The gene calls are TRBV6-1 and TRBJ2-7, with D hard to call. Trimming removed 0 bases from V and 2 bases from J, with 8 bases in between. Germline V gene data show CDR1 as MNHNS and CDR2 as SASEGT. There are 14 residues in the CDR3. The CDR3: CASSEAGGPYEQYF. In DNA, the CDR3 is TGTGCCAGCAGTGAAGCTGGTGGCCCCTACGAGCAGTACTTC.

The chain is built from TRBV4-2 and TRBJ2-6, with a possible D match to TRBD2 (5 bases). Trimming shortened V by 1 base and J by 0 bases, and 10 bases separated the two germline ends. This CDR3 has 17 residues. CDR1 is LGHNA, CDR2 YNFKEQ, per germline. The DNA of the CDR3 is TGTGCCAGCAGCCAAGTCTCGGGGAGCTCTGGGGCCAACGTCCTGACTTTC. Its translation: CASSQVSGSSGANVLTF.

The rearrangement uses TRBV24-1 and TRBJ1-2, with D possibly being TRBD1 (5 bases). V dropped 4 bases and J dropped 5 bases, with 10 bases sitting between them. Germline V CDR1 and CDR2: KGHDR, SFDVKD. The CDR3 totals 13 residues. CDR3 amino acids: CATSELRGYGYTF. The CDR3 region has the DNA TGTGCCACCAGTGAATTGAGGGGATATGGCTACACCTTC.

The rearrangement uses TRBV6-6 and TRBJ2-5; D is ambiguous. The V gene lost 2 bases and the J gene lost 1 base, with 5 bases spanning the gap. Germline values: CDR1 MNHNY, CDR2 SVGAGI (reference sequence). The CDR3 loop spans 13 amino acids. In nucleotides, the CDR3 is TGTGCCAGCAGTTACGACCTCCAAGAGACCCAGTACTTC. Amino acid sequence: CASSYDLQETQYF.

This sequence joins TRBV24-1 and TRBJ1-6; 10 bases map to TRBD1. Germline lookup yields CDR1 KGHDR and CDR2 SFDVKD. CDR3 length: 19 residues. Trimming at V came to 7 bases and at J to 7 bases, leaving 18 bases not matched to a gene. CDR3 region: CATRKPTQTGGHRNSPLHF. The CDR3 nucleotides are TGTGCCACCAGGAAACCTACGCAGACAGGGGGCCATCGAAATTCACCCCTCCACTTT.

In DNA, the CDR3 is TGCGCCAGCAGCGGGACGTCGGGGTCCCTGGGCGAGCAGTACTTC. Translation: CASSGTSGSLGEQYF. The rearrangement joins TRBV5-1 to TRBJ2-7; possibly TRBD1 or TRBD2 for D (5 bases each). The V end lost 4 bases, the J end lost 6 bases, and 20 bases lay between the germline ends. There are 15 residues in the CDR3. Germline CDR1 and CDR2: SGHRS and YFSETQ.

The chain carries TRBV7-2 and TRBJ2-4; possibly TRBD1 for D (6 bases). This CDR3 spans 14 amino acids. V shed 2 bases and J shed 10 bases, with 15 bases lying between them. Germline V gene data show CDR1 as SGHTA and CDR2 as FQGNSA. In DNA form, the CDR3 reads TGTGCCAGCAGCTTAAAACGTGCCCAGGGGATTCAGTACTTC. Protein product: CASSLKRAQGIQYF.

The chain combines TRBV27 with TRBJ1-1; D gene ambiguous. Germline loops: CDR1 MNHEY, CDR2 SMNVEV (reference sequence). The CDR3 covers 13 residues. V lost 2 bases to trimming and J lost 1 base, with 5 bases between them. The CDR3 spells CASSLEGNTEAFF. The CDR3 DNA is TGTGCCAGCAGTTTAGAAGGGAACACTGAAGCTTTCTTT.

The chain carries TRBV11-2 and TRBJ2-5; D is possibly TRBD1 (5 bases). V was pared by 5 bases and J by 5 bases, with 27 bases between. The CDR3 loop spans 18 amino acids. Germline assignment: CDR1 SGHAT and CDR2 FQNNGV. CDR3 in DNA: TGTGCCAGCAGCCCGGATCCGTTCAGGGAATCTGGGTGGGAGACCCAGTACTTC. It codes for CASSPDPFRESGWETQYF. Filled out from reference TRBV11-2 and TRBJ2-5, the complete variable domain reads EAGVAQSPRYKIIEKRQSVAFWCNPISGHATLYWYQQILGQGPKLLIQFQNNGVVDDSQLPKDRFSAERLKGVDSTLKIQPAKLEDSAVYLCASSPDPFRESGWETQYFGPGTRLLVL.

The chain carries TRBV9 and TRBJ2-1; the D is unclear. Germline CDR1 is SGDLS and CDR2 is YYNGEE. Trimming shortened V by 0 bases and J by 1 base, and 8 bases separated the two germline ends. CDR3 size: 15 residues. The CDR3 reads CASSVGPASYNEQFF. The DNA for the CDR3 is TGTGCCAGCAGCGTAGGACCGGCTTCCTACAATGAGCAGTTCTTC.

V gene TRBV4-1 combines with J gene TRBJ1-3; 7 bases fit TRBD1. This CDR3 is built from 16 residues. Germline CDR1 reads MGHRA; CDR2 reads YSYEKL. The junction had 3 bases not matched to a gene; V was cut back by 0 bases and J by 1 base. The CDR3 nucleotides are TGCGCCAGCAGCCAAGAAAAGGGGGCGTCTGGAAACACCATATATTTT. It is translated as CASSQEKGASGNTIYF.